Listed below are T cell receptor beta chains from one sample, sequenced in a study of identical twins. TCRdb called the 5' RACE reads again in MiXCR, with one record for every CDR3 protein. The repertoire holds around 680,000 distinct CDR3 sequences, under 9% seen once, with approximately 0.94% in the top ten. These same records also appear under a second study, on yellow fever vaccine responses in identical twins.

Material for sequencing was PBMCs. The source is a woman aged 18-35 years in good health. Each CDR3 is given with its conserved first and last residue. Each record gives: D gene, J gene, clone size, V gene, CDR3 DNA, CDR3 protein. A D gene is named only where the DNA matches it firmly. Not every row has a clone size; where given, it reads once, few, many or a size class.

d_gene: -; j_gene: TRBJ1-5; abundance: few; v_gene: TRBV7-8; CDR3nt: TGTGCCAGCAGCTTAGTAACAGGTCTGCAGCCCCAGCATTTT; CDR3aa: CASSLVTGLQPQHF
d_gene: TRBD2; j_gene: TRBJ2-7; abundance: many; v_gene: TRBV12-3/TRBV12-4; CDR3nt: TGTGCCAGCAGTCAGGGACTAGCGGGAGGAGGTCGCGAGCAGTACTTC; CDR3aa: CASSQGLAGGGREQYF
d_gene: TRBD1; j_gene: TRBJ1-2; abundance: few; v_gene: TRBV27; CDR3nt: TGTGCCAGCAGTTTATCGGCGGCAGGGGGTACCTTCTATGGCTACACCTTC; CDR3aa: CASSLSAAGGTFYGYTF
d_gene: -; j_gene: TRBJ1-1; abundance: few; v_gene: TRBV20-1; CDR3nt: TGCAGTGTGGGGGGGAGAGCTGAAGCTTTCTTT; CDR3aa: CSVGGRAEAFF
d_gene: -; j_gene: TRBJ1-1; abundance: few; v_gene: TRBV6-1; CDR3nt: TGTGCCAGCAGGCGAGGTGGGGGGCTGAACACTGAAGCTTTCTTT; CDR3aa: CASRRGGGLNTEAFF
d_gene: -; j_gene: TRBJ2-3; abundance: many; v_gene: TRBV12-3/TRBV12-4; CDR3nt: TGTGCCAGCAGTTTCTCGAGCACAGATACGCAGTATTTT; CDR3aa: CASSFSSTDTQYF
d_gene: -; j_gene: TRBJ2-5; abundance: few; v_gene: TRBV5-1; CDR3nt: TGCGCCAGCAGCTTGGCCTACAGTCAAGAGACCCAGTACTTC; CDR3aa: CASSLAYSQETQYF
d_gene: TRBD2; j_gene: TRBJ2-7; abundance: few; v_gene: TRBV7-9; CDR3nt: TGTGCCAGCAGCTCTCCGGCGGCTAGCGGGTCCTACGAGCAGTACTTC; CDR3aa: CASSSPAASGSYEQYF
d_gene: -; j_gene: TRBJ1-6; abundance: few; v_gene: TRBV10-3; CDR3nt: TGTGCCATCAAACGGGCCGGATCTAATTCACCCCTCCACTTT; CDR3aa: CAIKRAGSNSPLHF
d_gene: TRBD2; j_gene: TRBJ2-7; abundance: few; v_gene: TRBV6-2/TRBV6-3; CDR3nt: TGTGCCAGCAGTTACCGGGACTATTCCTACGAGCAGTACTTC; CDR3aa: CASSYRDYSYEQYF
d_gene: TRBD2; j_gene: TRBJ2-5; abundance: few; v_gene: TRBV6-2/TRBV6-3; CDR3nt: TGTGCCACCAAGACTAGCGGGAGAGAGACCCAGTACTTC; CDR3aa: CATKTSGRETQYF
d_gene: -; j_gene: TRBJ2-7; abundance: few; v_gene: TRBV20-1; CDR3nt: TGCAGTGCTAGCACAGTGAACTCCTTCTTCTACGAGCAGTACTTC; CDR3aa: CSASTVNSFFYEQYF
d_gene: -; j_gene: TRBJ2-5; abundance: -; v_gene: TRBV18; CDR3nt: TGTGCCAGCTCACCACCCTCAGTGATGGGAGAGACCCAGTACTTC; CDR3aa: CASSPPSVMGETQYF
d_gene: -; j_gene: TRBJ2-3; abundance: -; v_gene: TRBV3-1; CDR3nt: TGTGCCAGCAGCCAAGGCGCGGGTCCAGATACGCAGTATTTT; CDR3aa: CASSQGAGPDTQYF
d_gene: -; j_gene: TRBJ2-2; abundance: many; v_gene: TRBV5-1; CDR3nt: TGCGCCAGCAGCAGCGGGACAGCAGACACCGGGGAGCTGTTTTTT; CDR3aa: CASSSGTADTGELFF
d_gene: TRBD1; j_gene: TRBJ2-7; abundance: few; v_gene: TRBV11-2; CDR3nt: TGTGCCAGCAGCGATTACAGGGGTTCCTACGAGCAGTACTTC; CDR3aa: CASSDYRGSYEQYF
d_gene: -; j_gene: TRBJ2-2; abundance: many; v_gene: TRBV3-1; CDR3nt: TGTGCCAGCAGCCAAACATTCGTCAACACCGGGGAGCTGTTTTTT; CDR3aa: CASSQTFVNTGELFF
d_gene: -; j_gene: TRBJ2-2; abundance: -; v_gene: TRBV3-1; CDR3nt: TGTGCCAGCAGACATCGAACCGAACTAGGGAGCACCGGGGAGCTGTTTTTT; CDR3aa: CASRHRTELGSTGELFF
d_gene: -; j_gene: TRBJ2-2; abundance: -; v_gene: TRBV15; CDR3nt: TGTGCCACCAGCAGAGGGGCAGGCACCGGGGAGCTGTTTTTT; CDR3aa: CATSRGAGTGELFF
d_gene: TRBD1; j_gene: TRBJ2-2; abundance: many; v_gene: TRBV5-1; CDR3nt: TGCGCCAGCAGCAAGGGACAGGCGAACACCGGGGAGCTGTTTTTT; CDR3aa: CASSKGQANTGELFF
d_gene: -; j_gene: TRBJ2-7; abundance: many; v_gene: TRBV5-1; CDR3nt: TGCGCCAGCAGTTTATCCGGGACAAAAGCCTACGAGCAGTACTTC; CDR3aa: CASSLSGTKAYEQYF
d_gene: TRBD2; j_gene: TRBJ2-5; abundance: many; v_gene: TRBV7-2; CDR3nt: TGTGCCAGCAGCTTACGTCACAGCGGGGGAGAAGAGACCCAGTACTTC; CDR3aa: CASSLRHSGGEETQYF
d_gene: -; j_gene: TRBJ2-2; abundance: -; v_gene: TRBV5-5; CDR3nt: TGTGCCAGCAGCTTGTTCGGTTTGGGGACTCAGCGGGCCGGGGAGCTGTTTTTT; CDR3aa: CASSLFGLGTQRAGELFF
d_gene: -; j_gene: TRBJ2-7; abundance: many; v_gene: TRBV29-1; CDR3nt: TGCAGCGTTCAAGAGGGGTACGAGCAGTACTTC; CDR3aa: CSVQEGYEQYF
d_gene: TRBD1; j_gene: TRBJ1-6; abundance: many; v_gene: TRBV27; CDR3nt: TGTGCCAGCAGTAGACGACAGGGTGAAAGTCTATCACCCCTCCACTTT; CDR3aa: CASSRRQGESLSPLHF
d_gene: TRBD2; j_gene: TRBJ2-7; abundance: few; v_gene: TRBV7-9; CDR3nt: TGTGCCAGCAGCGCAACTAGCGGGGGGGTCTACTACGAGCAGTACTTC; CDR3aa: CASSATSGGVYYEQYF
d_gene: -; j_gene: TRBJ2-1; abundance: few; v_gene: TRBV27; CDR3nt: TGTGCCAGCAGTTTTATTCAGGCATACGGATGGGGTTACAATGAGCAGTTCTTC; CDR3aa: CASSFIQAYGWGYNEQFF
d_gene: TRBD1; j_gene: TRBJ2-5; abundance: -; v_gene: TRBV5-1; CDR3nt: TGCGCCAGCAGCTTGGCAGGGGGCGCGAAAAGCAAGACCCAGTACTTC; CDR3aa: CASSLAGGAKSKTQYF
d_gene: -; j_gene: TRBJ1-6; abundance: -; v_gene: TRBV18; CDR3nt: TGTGCCAGCTCACAAGAGACCCGAGGATCACCCCTCCACTTT; CDR3aa: CASSQETRGSPLHF
d_gene: TRBD1; j_gene: TRBJ2-7; abundance: few; v_gene: TRBV15; CDR3nt: TGTTCCTCCAGAGGCTCCGACAGGGTAGAGGACGAGCAGTACTTC; CDR3aa: CSSRGSDRVEDEQYF
d_gene: TRBD1; j_gene: TRBJ2-1; abundance: -; v_gene: TRBV6-2/TRBV6-3; CDR3nt: TGTGCCAGCAGAACCGGGACAGGGATAGGTAATGAGCAGTTCTTC; CDR3aa: CASRTGTGIGNEQFF
d_gene: -; j_gene: TRBJ2-7; abundance: -; v_gene: TRBV12-3/TRBV12-4; CDR3nt: TGTGCCAGCAGAGCCCCCCACAGGGGGGGCGAGCAGTACTTC; CDR3aa: CASRAPHRGGEQYF
d_gene: TRBD1; j_gene: TRBJ2-1; abundance: few; v_gene: TRBV19; CDR3nt: TGTGCCAGTAGTACAATCCGGGACAGGAACAATGAGCAGTTCTTC; CDR3aa: CASSTIRDRNNEQFF
d_gene: -; j_gene: TRBJ2-5; abundance: -; v_gene: TRBV28; CDR3nt: TGTGCCAGCAGTTTGGCTCTGGGAGCAGAGACCCAGTACTTC; CDR3aa: CASSLALGAETQYF
d_gene: TRBD2; j_gene: TRBJ2-5; abundance: -; v_gene: TRBV27; CDR3nt: TGTGCCAGCAGTTTATCGGGGGGGGGAGGGACCCAGTACTTC; CDR3aa: CASSLSGGGGTQYF
d_gene: -; j_gene: TRBJ2-7; abundance: -; v_gene: TRBV14; CDR3nt: TGTGCCAGCAGCCAAGGAATTGGGGGATTCTACGAACAGTACTTC; CDR3aa: CASSQGIGGFYEQYF
d_gene: -; j_gene: TRBJ1-1; abundance: many; v_gene: TRBV12-3/TRBV12-4; CDR3nt: TGTGCCAGCAGTTTGCGGGGAATGAACACTGAAGCTTTCTTT; CDR3aa: CASSLRGMNTEAFF
d_gene: TRBD1; j_gene: TRBJ1-2; abundance: -; v_gene: TRBV18; CDR3nt: TGTGCCAGCTCACCCGACAGGAGACAGGGCTCCCTCTATGGCTACACCTTC; CDR3aa: CASSPDRRQGSLYGYTF
d_gene: TRBD1; j_gene: TRBJ2-7; abundance: few; v_gene: TRBV10-3; CDR3nt: TGTGCCATCAGCGAACAGGGGGCCACCTACGAGCAGTACTTC; CDR3aa: CAISEQGATYEQYF
d_gene: -; j_gene: TRBJ2-1; abundance: -; v_gene: TRBV4-3; CDR3nt: TGCGCCAGCAGCCGGGATCTACCCAGCTCCTACAATGAGCAGTTCTTC; CDR3aa: CASSRDLPSSYNEQFF
d_gene: TRBD2; j_gene: TRBJ2-5; abundance: few; v_gene: TRBV25-1; CDR3nt: TGTGCCAGCAGTGAGGGACTAGCTGAAGGGACCCAGTACTTC; CDR3aa: CASSEGLAEGTQYF
d_gene: -; j_gene: TRBJ2-3; abundance: -; v_gene: TRBV6-5; CDR3nt: TGTGCCAGCAGTTACTTGGGTGGCGGGGTTGGAGCTACGCAGTATTTT; CDR3aa: CASSYLGGGVGATQYF
d_gene: -; j_gene: TRBJ2-2; abundance: many; v_gene: TRBV20-1; CDR3nt: TGCAGTGCTAGATCTCCGGGACAAAGGAACACGGGGGAGCTGTTTTTT; CDR3aa: CSARSPGQRNTGELFF
d_gene: -; j_gene: TRBJ2-2; abundance: -; v_gene: TRBV5-1; CDR3nt: TGCGCCAGCAGCATCATTGGCCAGGAGAACACCGGGGAGCTGTTTTTT; CDR3aa: CASSIIGQENTGELFF
d_gene: -; j_gene: TRBJ1-1; abundance: many; v_gene: TRBV5-5; CDR3nt: TGTGCCAGCAGCTTGCTTTTCGAGGGAGGGACTGAAGCTTTCTTT; CDR3aa: CASSLLFEGGTEAFF